The source of this T cell receptor (beta chain) is a study of T-cell reconstitution after alpha-beta-depleted transplantation in children. The CDR3 contains 18 residues. Germline values: CDR1 DFQATT, CDR2 SNEGSKA (reference sequence). J gave up 2 bases and V 1 base, and 9 bases lay outside the gene matches. Preparation of the TCRbeta library involved a method that used unique molecular identifiers. Each CDR3 protein gets one entry after TCRdb re-called the PCR reads with MiXCR. The repertoire holds roughly 310,000 distinct CDR3 sequences, with roughly 25% as singletons. In its sample, this clonotype was seen a few times.

Sequencing used PBMCs, mostly from graft donor cells, obtained 180 days after TCRalphabeta/CD19-depleted stem cell transplant. V gene TRBV20-1 combines with J gene TRBJ2-6; 9 bases fit TRBD2. The clonotype originates from a male patient aged 10 to 17 who had a stem cell transplant for acute lymphoblastic leukemia, so the T cells may come from the graft donor. DNA of the CDR3: TGCAGTGCTAGAGCCCTACAGGGACTAGCAGCTGGGGCCAACGTCCTGACTTTC. It specifies CSARALQGLAAGANVLTF.